These T cell receptor beta chains were read from a single sample in a study of patients and donors after allogeneic stem cell transplantation. TCRdb used MiXCR to reprocess the RT-PCR reads, holding one entry per CDR3 protein. This repertoire shows roughly 940,000 distinct CDR3 sequences, more than 15% found once; its top ten account for roughly 6%. Specimen: blood, either unsorted or a sorted T cell fraction (not recorded which). Receptors originate from a human donor who was either an allogeneic HSCT recipient or a stem cell or donor lymphocyte infusion donor (not recorded which). It is not recorded whose cells these are; they may come from a transplant donor. The CDR3 runs from the conserved cysteine through the conserved F or W. A D gene is named only where the DNA matches it firmly. Clone size is stated in some rows and not others, as once, few, many or a class when expanded.

j_call clone_size v_call d_call cdr3_nt cdr3_aa
TRBJ2-3 . TRBV4-3 . TGCGCCAGCAGCTCCGGTCCGGACTACCCTAGCACAGATACGCAGTATTTT CASSSGPDYPSTDTQYF
TRBJ1-1 . TRBV19 . TGTGCCAGTAGTGTAGGCGGAGGGGGGAACGCTGAAGCTTTCTTT CASSVGGGGNAEAFF
TRBJ1-3 few TRBV11-2 . TGTGCCAGCAGCCCCCGGGGTCAGGGGACTGGAAACACCATATATTTT CASSPRGQGTGNTIYF
TRBJ2-3 many TRBV10-3 . TGTGCCATCAGTTCCGATCGAACACCCGGCACAGATACGCAGTATTTT CAISSDRTPGTDTQYF
TRBJ2-1 few TRBV20-1 TRBD2 TGCAGTGCTAGAGTGAGGACTAGAGGTGAGCAGTTCTTC CSARVRTRGEQFF
TRBJ2-7 few TRBV2 . TGTGCCAGCAGTGAAGCGCCGGTCCGCTCCTACGAGCAGTACTTC CASSEAPVRSYEQYF
TRBJ2-1 few TRBV20-1 . TGCAGTGCTACGGCCGGGGTTTCCTACAATGAGCAGTTCTTC CSATAGVSYNEQFF
TRBJ2-1 . TRBV29-1 . TGCAGCGCCTCACAGGGATCTTACAATGAGCAGTTCTTC CSASQGSYNEQFF
TRBJ1-2 few TRBV27 TRBD1 TGTGCCAGCAGTAGAGGGACAGGGGGCGTTGGCTATGGCTACACCTTC CASSRGTGGVGYGYTF
TRBJ2-6 . TRBV4-3 . TGCGCCAGCAGCCAAGACGTCGCGGGAAAGGGCTCTGGGGCCAACGTCCTGACTTTC CASSQDVAGKGSGANVLTF
TRBJ1-1 . TRBV20-1 . TGCAGTGCAAGCTTCGGCCGGACGGGGAACACTGAAGCTTTCTTT CSASFGRTGNTEAFF
TRBJ1-5 few TRBV12-3/TRBV12-4 . TGTGCCAGCAGTTTTTCGGTGGGAGGAGAGCGCAATCAGCCCCAGCATTTT CASSFSVGGERNQPQHF
TRBJ1-5 . TRBV6-1 . TGTGCCAGCAGTGCGTACTCCCGGGACAATCAGCCCCAGCATTTT CASSAYSRDNQPQHF
TRBJ1-4 few TRBV6-1 . TGTGCCAGCACCCAGGGAGGGCCGAAGGAAAAACTGTTTTTT CASTQGGPKEKLFF
TRBJ1-1 few TRBV4-3 . TGCGCCAGCAGCCAGAGCGCGAACACTGAAGCTTTCTTT CASSQSANTEAFF
TRBJ2-1 once TRBV14 . TGTGCCAGCAGCCAAGTCCGGGACGGGAACAATGAGCAGTTCTTC CASSQVRDGNNEQFF
TRBJ2-2 . TRBV20-1 . TGCAGTGCTAGTTGGCAGGGAGGTCGAGGCGGGGAGCTGTTTTTT CSASWQGGRGGELFF
TRBJ2-2 . TRBV6-5 . TGTGCCAGCAGTTACTCGTTGGGGGCCGGGGAGCTGTTTTTT CASSYSLGAGELFF
TRBJ2-1 few TRBV20-1 TRBD1 TGCAGTGCTACGAACAGGGGGCCTGGGCGTTACAATGAGCAGTTCTTC CSATNRGPGRYNEQFF
TRBJ2-2 . TRBV20-1 TRBD2 TGCAGTGCTAGACTAGCGGGGGCCCGTGGCACCGGGGAGCTGTTTTTT CSARLAGARGTGELFF
TRBJ2-7 few TRBV10-3 . TGTGCCATCAGTGAGTCGACCTCTAGGTGGTACTTC CAISESTSRWYF
TRBJ2-5 few TRBV5-4 . TGTGCCAGCAGCTTGGTTCAGAGAGTGGAGACCCAGTACTTC CASSLVQRVETQYF
TRBJ1-5 few TRBV5-6 TRBD1 TGTGCCAGCAGCTCGGGACAGGTCGATCAGCCCCAGCATTTT CASSSGQVDQPQHF
TRBJ2-5 . TRBV7-3 . TGTGCCAGCAGTAAGGGGTTCCAAGAGACCCAGTACTTC CASSKGFQETQYF
TRBJ2-3 . TRBV3-1 . TGTGCCAGCAGCCGGGTTGTAGCGGATTTCACAGATACGCAGTATTTT CASSRVVADFTDTQYF
TRBJ2-1 few TRBV6-1 . TGTGCCAGCAGCTCCGGGACATTGGGCTACAATGAGCAGTTCTTC CASSSGTLGYNEQFF
TRBJ2-7 . TRBV15 TRBD1 TGTGCCACCAGCAGAGCCGGGACAGGGGTCTACGAGCAGTACTTC CATSRAGTGVYEQYF
TRBJ1-3 few TRBV9 . TGTGCCAGCAGCGACCCGGGCTCTGGAAACACCATATATTTT CASSDPGSGNTIYF
TRBJ2-1 few TRBV28 TRBD2 TGTGCCAGCAGTGGCGGGACTAGCGGGAGAGGGTACAATGAGCAGTTCTTC CASSGGTSGRGYNEQFF